This TCR beta chain was identified during a study of breast tumors, draining lymph nodes, adjacent tissues. The study, taken as a whole, reports: Compared with lymph nodes, tumors were less diverse; compared with nontumor tissue, more. That most tumor T cells come from lymph nodes remained unproven.

TCRdb analysed the multiplex PCR reads with MiXCR anew, one entry per CDR3 protein. The data hold approximately 140,000 distinct CDR3 sequences, with 30% to 35% observed a single time. Samples came from axillary lymph nodes draining the breast cancer. As to this clonotype: Its specificity is not known.

CDR1 is LGHNA and CDR2 is YNFKEQ in the germline V gene. After removal of 0 bases from V and 5 bases from J, the junction contained 6 bases not matched to a gene. This CDR3 is 15 amino acids long. The chain joins TRBV4-2 to TRBJ2-5; TRBD2 matches 7 bases. The TCR sequence derives from a female donor with breast cancer. Some clones in this sample may be carry-over from other donors' samples. The sample consisted of axillary lymph node tissue. In nucleotides, the CDR3 is TGTGCCAGCAGCCAAGATCGGACTAGGGCGGAGACCCAGTACTTC. This gives the protein CASSQDRTRAETQYF.